The entry below gives a single T cell receptor beta chain sequence along with its context. The target of this receptor is not known. It has no much larger one-base neighbor in the sample; base qualities were not kept. This sample was taken from a study of memory CD4+ T cells and cytomegalovirus serostatus (dated by TCRdb to 2018 to 2020). With respect to the entire study: The cohort included approximately 35 healthy adults from Belgium, of whom 9 were CMV seropositive and 24 were CMV seronegative. To replicate a published TCR-based CMV serostatus classifier, the study sequenced CD4+ memory TCRbeta repertoires from a Belgian cohort whose cytomegalovirus serostatus was known.

The Quick-DNA Microprep Kit was used to extract genomic DNA from the sorted cells. TCRbeta DNA was amplified with the immunoSEQ hsTCRbeta kit following the manufacturer's protocol. TCRbeta libraries were sequenced on an Illumina MiSeq instrument. Per the source publication's procedure: Once out-of-frame sequences had been removed, 2,204,828 distinct TCRbeta sequences were left, which works out to an average of about 66,813 per individual. Two values were used to score each individual: the count of some 150 previously reported CMV-associated TCRbeta sequences and the total count of productive distinct TCRbeta sequences. A beta-binomial model was reimplemented in Python, and random forests from scikit-learn, run with default parameters, were trained on data from the US cohort. On the Belgian cohort, classifier performance was reported as the median AUC, along with percentile confidence intervals, across 10,000 bootstrap iterations. Not all clones reach the TCRdb copy of this immuneACCESS table, which keeps in-frame sequences only. Checked studies attribute under half of the gap to unresolved V genes and leave the rest unexplained. V and J calls and clone size are copied from that table; D and trimming were computed from the DNA. Counted in this sample were some 40,000 clones; around 79% of them appeared once. The biggest ten clones account for under 6% of the sample.

A FACSAria II was used to sort memory CD4+ T cells, defined as single viable CD3+CD4+CD8-CD45RO+ cells. CMV serostatus was determined with a Roche Elecsys assay detecting serum IgG against CMV pp150, pp28, p38 and p52. After the samples were thawed, total CD4+ T cells were enriched through positive selection using CD4 magnetic microbeads. The samples came from a different study that was designed specifically to examine the CD4+ T cell memory repertoire. Peripheral blood mononuclear cells were isolated and cryopreserved following standard operating procedures; serum was stored at -80 °C. Staining used CD3-PerCP (BW264/56), CD4-APC (RPA-T4), CD45RO-PE (UCHT1) and CD8-Pacific Orange (3B5) antibodies, with Sytox blue excluding non-viable cells. From the cysteine up to the phenylalanine, the CDR3 has a length of 14 residues. Only the CDR3 part of the read is kept: 42 bases, read in frame from the first base. The trim is 0 bases for V and 3 bases for J, with a gap of 8 bases between the germline ends. CDR1 and CDR2, looked up from the germline V gene, are SGHTA and FQGNSA.

The study at large found these results: Among the 150 to 200 previously reported CMV-associated TCRbeta sequences, 67 showed up in the CD4+ memory repertoires, with each one found in between one and five individuals. For CMV serostatus prediction, a median bootstrapped AUC of about 0.96 was reached with the original framework, and a median bootstrapped AUC of approximately 0.92 was reached with a US-trained random forest. The results were read as suggesting that the CMV-associated TCR signature is, for the most part, present in the CD4+ memory repertoire. Only CD4+CD45RO+ memory cells were sequenced, in contrast to the original study, which included naive and memory CD4+ and CD8+ populations. The original-framework classifier achieved a median bootstrapped AUC of about 0.95 with a 95% CI of 0.76-1.00 on the Belgian cohort.

The clonotype was recovered from an adult in good health and CMV-seropositive. Material: memory CD4+ T cells from blood. The V and J segments used are TRBV7-2 and TRBJ2-5, with no reliable assignment of the D segment. The DNA reads TGTGCCAGCAGCTTAGCCAGCTATAAAGAGACCCAGTACTTC. It specifies CASSLASYKETQYF.